This T cell receptor (beta chain) derives from a study of T cells in Graves' hyperthyroidism and ophthalmopathy. Findings and caveats of the study: Model-based prediction identified ophthalmopathy a median approximately 6 months prior to its onset. Most expanded thyroid clonotypes above 0.001 recurred in blood.

A few counts support this clonotype. Its antigen is undetermined. Amplified regions were TCR beta CDR3 sequences from RNA transcripts. A set of HTBI primers served as the primers for a first-round RT-PCR of the TCR CDR3. TCRdb itself ran the multiplex PCR reads through MiXCR, one entry per CDR3 protein. This table holds hundreds of thousands of distinct CDR3 sequences, about 24% found once. The V and J ends lost 6 bases and 4 bases, in that order; junction bases with no gene match: 9. The V gene's germline CDR1 is MNHNS and CDR2 SASEGT. The CDR3 loop spans 15 amino acids. Ophthalmopathy patients had moderate-to-severe active disease, CAS ≥3, NOSPECS ≥4, and disease duration under 3 months. The study left out patients who had uncontrolled infection, other autoimmune disease, pregnancy or lactation.

The TCR originated in a woman in her 30s with Graves' ophthalmopathy. The material sequenced was blood. The rearrangement links TRBV6-1 to TRBJ2-7, with 10 bases aligning to TRBD1. Here the CDR3 reads CASRGLRQGAYEQYF. CDR3 bases: TGTGCCAGCAGGGGGTTGCGACAGGGGGCTTACGAGCAGTACTTC.